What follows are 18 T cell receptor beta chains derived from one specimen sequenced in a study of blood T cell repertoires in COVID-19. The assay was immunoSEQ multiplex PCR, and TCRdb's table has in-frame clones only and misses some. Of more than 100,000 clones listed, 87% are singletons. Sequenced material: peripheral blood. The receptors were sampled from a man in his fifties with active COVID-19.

The CDR3: CASRRVGTDYGYTF. The DNA for the CDR3 is TGTGCCAGCAGACGGGTCGGGACAGACTATGGCTACACCTTC. The chain couples TRBV5-8 to TRBJ1-2; 7 bases agree with TRBD1. Trimming at V came to 5 bases and at J to 3 bases, leaving 7 bases not matched to a gene. The CDR3 runs 14 residues. Looked up from germline, CDR1 is SGHTS and CDR2 is YDEGEE.

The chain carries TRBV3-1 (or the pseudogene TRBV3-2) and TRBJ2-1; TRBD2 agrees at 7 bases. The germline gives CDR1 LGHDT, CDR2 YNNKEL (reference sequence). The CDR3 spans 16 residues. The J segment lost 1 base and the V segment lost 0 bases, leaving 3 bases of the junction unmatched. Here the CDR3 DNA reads TGTGCCAGCAGCCAAGATCGGGGGGTTTCCTACAATGAGCAGTTCTTC. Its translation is CASSQDRGVSYNEQFF.

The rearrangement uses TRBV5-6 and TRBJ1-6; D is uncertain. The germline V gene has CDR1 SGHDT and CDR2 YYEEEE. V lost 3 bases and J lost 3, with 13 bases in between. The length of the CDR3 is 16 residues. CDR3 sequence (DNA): TGTGCCAGCAGCTCCCTAGGCGGCGACTATAATTCACCCCTCCACTTT. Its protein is CASSSLGGDYNSPLHF. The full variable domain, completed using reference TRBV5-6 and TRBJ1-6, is DAGVTQSPTHLIKTRGQQVTLRCSPKSGHDTVSWYQQALGQGPQFIFQYYEEEERQRGNFPDRFSGHQFPNYSSELNVNALLLGDSALYLCASSSLGGDYNSPLHFGNGTRLTVT.

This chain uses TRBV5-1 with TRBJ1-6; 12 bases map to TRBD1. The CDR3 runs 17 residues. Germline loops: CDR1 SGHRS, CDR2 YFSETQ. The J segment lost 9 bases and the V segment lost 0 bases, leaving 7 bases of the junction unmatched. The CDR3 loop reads CASSLDGTGGGRSPLHF. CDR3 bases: TGCGCCAGCAGCTTGGACGGGACAGGGGGCGGCCGTTCACCCCTCCACTTT.

The CDR3 reads CASREMGGGETQYF. The CDR3 bases are TGTGCCAGCAGGGAGATGGGAGGGGGAGAGACCCAGTACTTC. This sequence joins TRBV2 and TRBJ2-5; D is possibly TRBD2 (7 bases). Germline values: CDR1 SNHLY, CDR2 FYNNEI. The CDR3 loop spans 14 amino acids. V was pared by 6 bases and J by 4 bases, with 15 bases between.

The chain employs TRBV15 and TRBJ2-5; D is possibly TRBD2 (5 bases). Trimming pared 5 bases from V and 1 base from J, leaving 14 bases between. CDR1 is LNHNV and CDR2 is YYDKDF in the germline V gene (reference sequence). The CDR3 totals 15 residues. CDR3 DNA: TGTGCCACCAGCCCCGGGGAGACTTTCCAAGAGACCCAGTACTTC. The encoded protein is CATSPGETFQETQYF.

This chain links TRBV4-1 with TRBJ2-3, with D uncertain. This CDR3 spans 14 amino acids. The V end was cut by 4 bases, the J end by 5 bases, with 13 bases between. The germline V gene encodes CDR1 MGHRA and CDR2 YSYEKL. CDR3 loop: CASSPKVTGDTQYF. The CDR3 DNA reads TGCGCCAGCAGCCCCAAGGTCACGGGAGATACGCAGTATTTT.

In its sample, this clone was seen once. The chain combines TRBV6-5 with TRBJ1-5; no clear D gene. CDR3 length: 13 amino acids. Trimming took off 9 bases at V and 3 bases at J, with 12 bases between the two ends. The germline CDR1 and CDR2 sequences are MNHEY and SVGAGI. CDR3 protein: CASGRTPNQPQHF. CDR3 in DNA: TGTGCCAGTGGGCGGACTCCCAATCAGCCCCAGCATTTT.

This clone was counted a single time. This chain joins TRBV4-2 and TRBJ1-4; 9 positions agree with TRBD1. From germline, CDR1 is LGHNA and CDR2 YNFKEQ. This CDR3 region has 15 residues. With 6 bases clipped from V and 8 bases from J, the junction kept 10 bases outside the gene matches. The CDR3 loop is CASSTGGGTGEKLFF. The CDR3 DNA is TGTGCCAGCAGTACAGGGGGCGGAACAGGGGAAAAACTGTTTTTT.

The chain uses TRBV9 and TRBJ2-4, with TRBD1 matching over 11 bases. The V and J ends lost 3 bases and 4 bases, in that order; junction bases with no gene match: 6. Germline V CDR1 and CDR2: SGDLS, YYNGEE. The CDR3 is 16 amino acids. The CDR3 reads CASSAGQGVPKNIQYF. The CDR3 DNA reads TGTGCCAGCAGCGCGGGACAGGGGGTCCCTAAAAACATTCAGTACTTC. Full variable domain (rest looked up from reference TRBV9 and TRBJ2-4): DSGVTQTPKHLITATGQRVTLRCSPRSGDLSVYWYQQSLDQGLQFLIQYYNGEERAKGNILERFSAQQFPDLHSELNLSSLELGDSALYFCASSAGQGVPKNIQYFGAGTRLSVL.

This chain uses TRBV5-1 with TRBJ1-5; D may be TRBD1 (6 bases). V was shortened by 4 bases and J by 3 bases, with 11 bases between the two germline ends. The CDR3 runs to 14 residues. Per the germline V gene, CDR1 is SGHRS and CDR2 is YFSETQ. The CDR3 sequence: CASSPGQANQPQHF. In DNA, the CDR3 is TGCGCCAGCAGCCCGGGACAAGCCAATCAGCCCCAGCATTTT.

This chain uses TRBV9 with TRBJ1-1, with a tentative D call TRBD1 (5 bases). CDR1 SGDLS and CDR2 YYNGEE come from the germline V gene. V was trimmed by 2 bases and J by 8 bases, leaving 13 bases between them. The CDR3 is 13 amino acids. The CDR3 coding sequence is TGTGCCAGCAGCGTCGGACCGGAGGGGGAAGCTTTCTTT. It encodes CASSVGPEGEAFF.

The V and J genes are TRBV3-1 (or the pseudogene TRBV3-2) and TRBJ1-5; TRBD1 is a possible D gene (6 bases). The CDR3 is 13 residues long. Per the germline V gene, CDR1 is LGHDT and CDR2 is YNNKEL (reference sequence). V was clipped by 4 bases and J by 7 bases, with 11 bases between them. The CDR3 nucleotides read TGTGCCAGCAGCCCGACAGGTACCCAGCCCCAGCATTTT. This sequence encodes CASSPTGTQPQHF.

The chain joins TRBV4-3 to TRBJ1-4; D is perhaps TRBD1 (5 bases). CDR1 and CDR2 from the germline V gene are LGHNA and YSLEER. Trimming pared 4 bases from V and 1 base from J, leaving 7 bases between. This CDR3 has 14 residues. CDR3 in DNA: TGCGCCAGCAGCCCGACAGTAACTAATGAAAAACTGTTTTTT. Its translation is CASSPTVTNEKLFF.

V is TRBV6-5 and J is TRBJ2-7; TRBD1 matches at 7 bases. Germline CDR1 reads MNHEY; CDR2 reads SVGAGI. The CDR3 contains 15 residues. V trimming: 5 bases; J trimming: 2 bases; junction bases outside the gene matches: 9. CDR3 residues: CASSRRLGQAYEQYF. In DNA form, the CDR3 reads TGTGCCAGCAGTCGCCGCTTAGGACAGGCCTACGAGCAGTACTTC.

The CDR3 spells CASSDRDSGTDGYTF. The CDR3 DNA is TGTGCCAGCAGCGATCGGGACTCTGGGACGGATGGCTACACCTTC. The chain combines TRBV2 with TRBJ1-2; D possibly corresponds to TRBD1 (5 bases). Germline CDR1 is SNHLY and CDR2 is FYNNEI. Trimming removed 6 bases from V and 6 bases from J, with 20 bases in between. The CDR3 has 15 residues.

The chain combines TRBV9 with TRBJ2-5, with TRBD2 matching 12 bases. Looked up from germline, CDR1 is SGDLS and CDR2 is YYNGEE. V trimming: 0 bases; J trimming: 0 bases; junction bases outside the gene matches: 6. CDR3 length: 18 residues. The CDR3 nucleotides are TGTGCCAGCAGCGTAGAACTAGCGGGGGGACCGTACCAAGAGACCCAGTACTTC. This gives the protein CASSVELAGGPYQETQYF. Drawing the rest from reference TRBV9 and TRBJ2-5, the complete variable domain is DSGVTQTPKHLITATGQRVTLRCSPRSGDLSVYWYQQSLDQGLQFLIQYYNGEERAKGNILERFSAQQFPDLHSELNLSSLELGDSALYFCASSVELAGGPYQETQYFGPGTRLLVL.

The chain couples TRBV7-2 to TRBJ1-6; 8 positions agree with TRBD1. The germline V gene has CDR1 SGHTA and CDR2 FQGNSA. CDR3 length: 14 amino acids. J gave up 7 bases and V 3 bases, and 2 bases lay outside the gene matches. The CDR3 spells CASSFGTGNSPLHF. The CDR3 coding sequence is TGTGCCAGCAGCTTCGGGACAGGCAATTCACCCCTCCACTTT.